This T cell receptor beta chain stems from a study of Ad26.COV2.S vaccination and SARS-CoV-2 variants. As for the study in general: In the study, Ad26.COV2.S was injected intramuscularly once, or twice 56 days apart.

Treatment specified: around 19 received Ad26.COV2.S at low or high dose, single or two shots; 5 received placebo; per-sample allocation not given. Vaccine and placebo recipients were sampled on day 63 after the first injection. Vaccine was an Ad26 vector expressing Wuhan-strain SARS-CoV-2 spike. V lost 2 bases and J lost 3, with 11 bases in between. Germline V CDR1 and CDR2: MNHNY, SVGAGI (reference sequence). The CDR3 spans 15 residues. General study findings and limits: Similar non-spike TCR breadth was observed in recipients of vaccine and of placebo. The placebo group had lower spike-specific TCR breadth than the vaccine recipients did.

Note on this clone: Its specificity is unknown.

Libraries were prepared by immunoSEQ multiplex PCR; TCRdb keeps only in-frame clonotypes and omits some of them. The table records about 470,000 clones, around 90% of them present only once. The clonotype comes from a person between 18 and 65 years old who received the Ad26.COV2.S COVID-19 vaccine or a placebo. This material consisted of peripheral blood, taken in a trial of Ad26.COV2.S vaccine versus placebo. The chain joins TRBV6-6 to TRBJ1-5, with D possibly matching TRBD1 (6 bases). The CDR3 here is CASSYTGADNQPQHF. In DNA form, the CDR3 reads TGTGCCAGCAGTTACACGGGGGCGGACAATCAGCCCCAGCATTTT.